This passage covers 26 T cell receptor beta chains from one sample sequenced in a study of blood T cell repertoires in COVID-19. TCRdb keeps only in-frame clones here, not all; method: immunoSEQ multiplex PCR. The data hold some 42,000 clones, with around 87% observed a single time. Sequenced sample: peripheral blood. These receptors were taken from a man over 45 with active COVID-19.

CDR3 region: CATSDLPPEDSGSTDTQYF. The CDR3 DNA reads as TGTGCCACCAGTGATTTGCCCCCCGAGGATAGCGGAAGCACAGATACGCAGTATTTT. The chain joins TRBV24-1 to TRBJ2-3; possibly TRBD2 for D (6 bases). The V end was cut by 0 bases, the J end by 0 bases, with 18 bases between. Germline CDR1 reads KGHDR; CDR2 reads SFDVKD. The CDR3 contains 19 residues.

CDR3 region: CASSPGNRRGEKLFF. The CDR3 nucleotides read TGTGCCAGTAGTCCAGGGAACAGGAGGGGTGAAAAACTGTTTTTT. The rearrangement links TRBV19 to TRBJ1-4; possible D gene TRBD1, 5 bases. The CDR3 has 15 residues. Trimming took 5 bases from V and 7 from J, leaving 17 bases between them. Looked up from germline, CDR1 is LNHDA and CDR2 is SQIVND (reference sequence).

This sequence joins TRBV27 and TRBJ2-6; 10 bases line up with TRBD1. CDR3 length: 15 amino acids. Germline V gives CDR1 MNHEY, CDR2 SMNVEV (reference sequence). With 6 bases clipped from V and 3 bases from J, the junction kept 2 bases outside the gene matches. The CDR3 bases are TGTGCCAGCAGGGGACAGGGGTTTGGGGCCAACGTCCTGACTTTC. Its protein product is CASRGQGFGANVLTF.

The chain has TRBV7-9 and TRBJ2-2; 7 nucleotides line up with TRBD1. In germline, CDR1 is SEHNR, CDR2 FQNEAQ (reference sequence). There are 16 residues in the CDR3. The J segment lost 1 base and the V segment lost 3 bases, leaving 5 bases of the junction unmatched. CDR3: CASSFYRGLNTGELFF. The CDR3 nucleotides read TGTGCCAGCAGCTTTTACAGGGGCCTGAACACCGGGGAGCTGTTTTTT. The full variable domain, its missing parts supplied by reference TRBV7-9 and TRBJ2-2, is DTGVSQNPRHKITKRGQNVTFRCDPISEHNRLYWYRQTLGQGPEFLTYFQNEAQLEKSRLLSDRFSAERPKGSFSTLEIQRTEQGDSAMYLCASSFYRGLNTGELFFGEGSRLTVL.

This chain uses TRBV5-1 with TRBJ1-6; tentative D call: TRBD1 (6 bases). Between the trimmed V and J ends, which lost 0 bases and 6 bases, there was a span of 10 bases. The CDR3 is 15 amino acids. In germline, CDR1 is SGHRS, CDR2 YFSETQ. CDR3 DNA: TGCGCCAGCAGCTTGGACAGGGTCGGTAATTCACCCCTCCACTTT. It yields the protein CASSLDRVGNSPLHF. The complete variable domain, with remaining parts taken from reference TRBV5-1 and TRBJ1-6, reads KAGVTQTPRYLIKTRGQQVTLSCSPISGHRSVSWYQQTPGQGLQFLFEYFSETQRNKGNFPGRFSGRQFSNSRSEMNVSTLELGDSALYLCASSLDRVGNSPLHFGNGTRLTVT.

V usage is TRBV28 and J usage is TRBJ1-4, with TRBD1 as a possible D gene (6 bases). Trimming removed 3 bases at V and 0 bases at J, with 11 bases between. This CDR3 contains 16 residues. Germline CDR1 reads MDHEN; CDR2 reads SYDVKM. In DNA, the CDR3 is TGTGCCAGCAGTTTTTCGGGGGGCTCAACTAATGAAAAACTGTTTTTT. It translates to CASSFSGGSTNEKLFF. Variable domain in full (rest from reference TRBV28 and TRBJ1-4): DVKVTQSSRYLVKRTGEKVFLECVQDMDHENMFWYRQDPGLGLRLIYFSYDVKMKEKGDIPEGYSVSREKKERFSLILESASTNQTSMYLCASSFSGGSTNEKLFFGSGTQLSVL.

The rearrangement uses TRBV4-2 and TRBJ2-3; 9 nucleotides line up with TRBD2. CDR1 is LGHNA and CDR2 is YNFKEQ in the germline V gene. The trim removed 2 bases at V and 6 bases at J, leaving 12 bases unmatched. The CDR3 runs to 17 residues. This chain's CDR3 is CASSQSRGGRVGDTQYF. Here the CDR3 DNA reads TGTGCCAGCAGCCAATCGCGGGGGGGCCGAGTAGGGGATACGCAGTATTTT.

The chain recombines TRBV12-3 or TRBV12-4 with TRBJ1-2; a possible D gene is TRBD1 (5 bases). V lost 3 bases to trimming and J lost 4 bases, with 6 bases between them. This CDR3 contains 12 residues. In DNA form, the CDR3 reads TGTGCCAGCAGTTTCAGGGCCTATGGCTACACCTTC. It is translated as CASSFRAYGYTF.

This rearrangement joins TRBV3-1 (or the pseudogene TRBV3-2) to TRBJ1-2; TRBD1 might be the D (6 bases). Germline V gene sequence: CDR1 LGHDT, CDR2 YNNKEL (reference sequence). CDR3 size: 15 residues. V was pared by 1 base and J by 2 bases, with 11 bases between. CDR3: CASSQVPQGNYGYTF. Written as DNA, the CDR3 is TGTGCCAGCAGCCAAGTACCCCAGGGGAACTATGGCTACACCTTC.

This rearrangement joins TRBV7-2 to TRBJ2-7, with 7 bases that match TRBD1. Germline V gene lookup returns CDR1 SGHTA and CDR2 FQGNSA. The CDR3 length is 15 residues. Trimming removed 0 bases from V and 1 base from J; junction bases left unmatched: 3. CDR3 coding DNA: TGTGCCAGCAGCTTAGCACCGGGACAGTCCTACGAGCAGTACTTC. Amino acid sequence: CASSLAPGQSYEQYF.

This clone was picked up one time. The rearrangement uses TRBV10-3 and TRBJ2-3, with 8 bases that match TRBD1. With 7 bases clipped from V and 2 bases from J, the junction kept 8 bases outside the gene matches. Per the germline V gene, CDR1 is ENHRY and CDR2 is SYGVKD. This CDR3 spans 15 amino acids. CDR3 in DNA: TGTGCCATCAATGGGGGACAGGCAGCCACAGATACGCAGTATTTT. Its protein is CAINGGQAATDTQYF.

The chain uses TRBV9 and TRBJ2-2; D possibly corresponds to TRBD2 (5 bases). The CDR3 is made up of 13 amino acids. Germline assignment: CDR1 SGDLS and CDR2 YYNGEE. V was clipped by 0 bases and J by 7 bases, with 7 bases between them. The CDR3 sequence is CASSVVEGGELFF. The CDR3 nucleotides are TGTGCCAGCAGCGTAGTTGAGGGCGGGGAGCTGTTTTTT.

This CDR3 is CASRREQGWRGYTF. The CDR3 nucleotides read TGTGCCAGCAGACGTGAACAGGGGTGGCGCGGCTACACCTTC. The V call is TRBV27, the J call TRBJ1-2; 7 bases match TRBD1. V lost 6 bases to trimming and J lost 8 bases; unmatched junction nucleotides: 12. The CDR3 sequence is 14 residues long. The germline gives CDR1 MNHEY, CDR2 SMNVEV (reference sequence).

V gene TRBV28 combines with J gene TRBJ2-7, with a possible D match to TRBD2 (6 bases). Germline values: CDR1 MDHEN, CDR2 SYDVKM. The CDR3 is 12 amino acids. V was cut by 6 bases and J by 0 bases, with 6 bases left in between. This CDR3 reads CASRGGSYEQYF. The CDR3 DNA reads TGTGCCAGCAGGGGGGGCTCCTACGAGCAGTACTTC. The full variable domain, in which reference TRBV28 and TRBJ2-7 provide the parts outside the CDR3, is DVKVTQSSRYLVKRTGEKVFLECVQDMDHENMFWYRQDPGLGLRLIYFSYDVKMKEKGDIPEGYSVSREKKERFSLILESASTNQTSMYLCASRGGSYEQYFGPGTRLTVT.

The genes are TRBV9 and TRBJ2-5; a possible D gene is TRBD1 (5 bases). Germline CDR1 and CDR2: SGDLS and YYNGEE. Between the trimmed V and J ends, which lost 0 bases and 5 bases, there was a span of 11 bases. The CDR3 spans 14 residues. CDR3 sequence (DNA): TGTGCCAGCAGCGTAGGCCAGGGCCGGGAGACCCAGTACTTC. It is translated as CASSVGQGRETQYF.

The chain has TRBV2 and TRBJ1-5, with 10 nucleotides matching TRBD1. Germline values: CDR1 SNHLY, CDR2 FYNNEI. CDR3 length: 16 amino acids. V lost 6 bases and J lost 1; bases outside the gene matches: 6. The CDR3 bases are TGTGCCAGCAGACCAAGACAGGGGGCCAGCAATCAGCCCCAGCATTTT. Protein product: CASRPRQGASNQPQHF. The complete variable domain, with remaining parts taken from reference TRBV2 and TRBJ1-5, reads EPEVTQTPSHQVTQMGQEVILRCVPISNHLYFYWYRQILGQKVEFLVSFYNNEISEKSEIFDDQFSVERPDGSNFTLKIRSTKLEDSAMYFCASRPRQGASNQPQHFGDGTRLSIL.

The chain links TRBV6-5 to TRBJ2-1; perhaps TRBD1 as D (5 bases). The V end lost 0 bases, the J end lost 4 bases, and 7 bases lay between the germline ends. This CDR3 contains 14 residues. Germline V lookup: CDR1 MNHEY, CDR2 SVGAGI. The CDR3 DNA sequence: TGTGCCAGCAGTTACTCGAGACAGTACAATGAGCAGTTCTTC. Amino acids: CASSYSRQYNEQFF.

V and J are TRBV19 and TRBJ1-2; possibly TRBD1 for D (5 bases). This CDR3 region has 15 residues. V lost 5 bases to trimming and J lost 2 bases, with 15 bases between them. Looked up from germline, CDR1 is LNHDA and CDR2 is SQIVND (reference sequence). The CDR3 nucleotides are TGTGCCAGTAGTCCCCATGGGGGGGGGAACTATGGCTACACCTTC. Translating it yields CASSPHGGGNYGYTF.

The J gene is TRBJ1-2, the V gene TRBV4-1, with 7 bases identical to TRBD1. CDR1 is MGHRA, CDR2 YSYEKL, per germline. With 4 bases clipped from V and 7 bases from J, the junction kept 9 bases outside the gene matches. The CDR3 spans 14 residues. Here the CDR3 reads CASSLSGGGGGYTF. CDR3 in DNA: TGCGCCAGCAGCCTCTCTGGAGGGGGCGGTGGCTACACCTTC.

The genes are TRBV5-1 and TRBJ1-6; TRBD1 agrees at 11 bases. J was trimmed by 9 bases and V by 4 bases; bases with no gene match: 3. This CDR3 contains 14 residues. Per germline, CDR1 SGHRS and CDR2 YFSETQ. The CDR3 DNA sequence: TGCGCCAGCAGCGGACAGGGGGCGCGTTCACCCCTCCACTTT. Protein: CASSGQGARSPLHF.

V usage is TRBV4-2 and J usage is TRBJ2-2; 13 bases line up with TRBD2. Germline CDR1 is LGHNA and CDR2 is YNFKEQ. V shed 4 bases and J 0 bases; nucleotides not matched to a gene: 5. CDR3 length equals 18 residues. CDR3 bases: TGTGCCAGCAGCCTTCGGACTAGCGGGGGTACGAACACCGGGGAGCTGTTTTTT. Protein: CASSLRTSGGTNTGELFF.

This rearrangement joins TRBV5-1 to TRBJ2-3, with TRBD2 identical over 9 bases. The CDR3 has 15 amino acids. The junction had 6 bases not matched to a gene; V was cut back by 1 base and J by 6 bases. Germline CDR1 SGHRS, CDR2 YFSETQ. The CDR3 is CASSLRRGGLDTQYF. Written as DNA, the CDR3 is TGCGCCAGCAGCTTGCGGCGGGGGGGCCTGGATACGCAGTATTTT.

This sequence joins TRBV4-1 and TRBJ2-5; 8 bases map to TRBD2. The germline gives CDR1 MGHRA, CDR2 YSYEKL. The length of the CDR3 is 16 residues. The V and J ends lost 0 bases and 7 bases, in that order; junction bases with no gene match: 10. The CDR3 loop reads CASSQESSGVLGTQYF. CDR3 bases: TGCGCCAGCAGCCAAGAAAGTAGCGGGGTATTAGGGACCCAGTACTTC.

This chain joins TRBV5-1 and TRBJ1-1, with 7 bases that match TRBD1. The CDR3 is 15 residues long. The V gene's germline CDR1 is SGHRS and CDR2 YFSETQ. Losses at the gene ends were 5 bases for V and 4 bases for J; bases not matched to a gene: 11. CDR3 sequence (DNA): TGCGCCAGCAGTAGGCAGGGGGGTGGGTTCACTGAAGCTTTCTTT. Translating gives CASSRQGGGFTEAFF.

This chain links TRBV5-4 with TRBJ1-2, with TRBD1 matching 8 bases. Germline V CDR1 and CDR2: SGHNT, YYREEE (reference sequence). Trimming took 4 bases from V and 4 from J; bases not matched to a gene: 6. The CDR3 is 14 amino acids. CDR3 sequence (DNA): TGTGCCAGCAGCAAGGGACAGGAGAGCTATGGCTACACCTTC. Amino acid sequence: CASSKGQESYGYTF. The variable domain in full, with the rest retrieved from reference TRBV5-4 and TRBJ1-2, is ETGVTQSPTHLIKTRGQQVTLRCSSQSGHNTVSWYQQALGQGPQFIFQYYREEENGRGNFPPRFSGLQFPNYSSELNVNALELDDSALYLCASSKGQESYGYTFGSGTRLTVV.

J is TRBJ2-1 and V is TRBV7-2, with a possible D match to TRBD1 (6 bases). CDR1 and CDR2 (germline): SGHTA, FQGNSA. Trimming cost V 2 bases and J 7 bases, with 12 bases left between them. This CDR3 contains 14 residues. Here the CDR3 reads CASSLSNRDNEQFF. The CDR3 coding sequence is TGTGCCAGCAGCTTATCAAACAGGGATAATGAGCAGTTCTTC.